This T cell receptor (beta chain) was sequenced for a study of T cells after yellow fever vaccination (dated by TCRdb to between 2018 and 2021). Some background on the complete study: The SMART-Seq v4 Ultra Low Input RNA kit was used to prepare libraries from fractions with low cell numbers. To track T-cell clones before and after primary and booster YFV17D yellow fever vaccination, bulk TCR alpha and beta repertoires were sequenced longitudinally. Two healthy male donors, one aged 18 to 30 and one aged 30 to 40 years, made up the cohort. Bulk PBMC replicates and cell subsets were isolated from blood drawn at multiple timepoints before and after both primary and secondary immunization.

The research as a whole found: Most clones expanded after primary vaccination were re-detected after the booster (approximately 96% of CD4 and roughly 87% of CD8), suggesting broad memory maintenance. Computational filtering was required because FACS-sorted repertoires could contain abundant contaminating clonotypes from the bulk population. Because only a couple of donors were included in the study, the extent to which the findings can be generalized is limited. Compared with the primary T-cell response, the secondary T-cell response was faster but weaker, reaching its peak on day 5 rather than on day 15. A small share of clonotypes occurred in both CD4 and CD8 compartments, likely arising from convergent recombination.

TCR cDNA was synthesized by 5'RACE template switching, through which a universal primer site and unique molecular identifiers were introduced. cDNA synthesis was primed from both the TCR alpha and TCR beta constant segments. Two PCR steps were used to amplify libraries, with sample barcodes and sequencing adapters being added in the second step. Sequencing of libraries was performed on Illumina HiSeq 2500 (2x100 bp) or NovaSeq (2x150 bp). Per the source publication's procedure: MIGEC handled demultiplexing of reads and collapsing into UMI consensus sequences, while MiXCR performed V(D)J alignment. Vaccine-responding clonotypes were identified with edgeR using replicate PBMC samples, with FDR below 0.01 and a log2 fold change above 5 up to day 15 being required. Each bulk clonotype received a CD4 or CD8 identity based on whether the sequenced CD4 or CD8 repertoire contained that clonotype at higher abundance. The public reads were quality trimmed at Q25 with fastp and then assembled into clones with MiXCR by TCRdb, keeping productive beta chains. Rows matching on CDR3 protein sequence are summarized as one entry with the most common DNA and genes. These V and J calls derive from TCRdb rather than the authors' analysis. The sample records around 530,000 distinct CDR3 sequences, about a sixth of which are singletons. Roughly 17% of the sample comes from the top ten.

Clipping removes 5 bases from V and 5 bases from J, with 5 as the unmatched junction base count. For CDR1 and CDR2, the germline V gene (reference sequence) lists DFQATT and SNEGSKA. Spanning cysteine to phenylalanine, the CDR3 consists of 12 amino acids. Only the CDR3 DNA stays, 36 bases, in frame from base 1. Per the publication, the treatment or condition label means: live attenuated yellow fever vaccine strain. At each blood-draw timepoint, two biological replicates of bulk PBMCs were collected. PBMCs were isolated from peripheral blood using a standard Ficoll-Paque protocol. RNA was extracted with TriZol from bulk PBMCs, CD4 and CD8 fractions, and dextramer-positive and dextramer-negative fractions. On this clonotype itself: Its antigen is not yet known. Per-base quality was not reported, and no clone a single base away is much larger than it.

This clonotype originated in a man in his late teens or twenties who received the YFV17D yellow fever vaccine. The material sequenced was PBMCs, taken about 5 days after the first yellow fever vaccination. The sequence links TRBV20-1 to TRBJ1-2, with TRBD1 matching 7 junction bases. The DNA is as follows: TGCAGTGCTGCAGACAGGGCTTATGGCTACACCTTC. This is translated as CSAADRAYGYTF.